Below are 11 T cell receptor beta chains sequenced from a single sample in a study of blood T cell repertoires in COVID-19. Profiling relied on immunoSEQ multiplex PCR, and the TCRdb table lists in-frame clones only, not all of them. The table lists 150,000 to 200,000 clones, around nine tenths of them singletons. The material sequenced was peripheral blood. The receptors were sampled from a man aged 60 to 75 with active or convalescent COVID-19.

The V and J genes are TRBV6-5 and TRBJ1-5, with 7 bases aligning to TRBD1. Germline CDR1 and CDR2: MNHEY and SVGAGI. The CDR3 covers 15 residues. V shed 7 bases, J shed 2 bases, and the junction held 8 bases outside the gene matches. The CDR3 sequence is CASNLQGLRNQPQHF. CDR3 nucleotides: TGTGCCAGCAACCTACAGGGGCTACGCAATCAGCCCCAGCATTTT.

The chain combines TRBV7-6 with TRBJ2-5; TRBD2 matches 12 bases. This CDR3 spans 17 amino acids. Germline V CDR1 and CDR2: SGHVS, FNYEAQ. V was pared by 0 bases and J by 5 bases, with 7 bases of the junction left unmatched. CDR3 DNA: TGTGCCAGCAGCTTAGCGCAGACTAGCGGGGGAGGGGAGACCCAGTACTTC. This sequence encodes CASSLAQTSGGGETQYF.

The rearrangement links TRBV5-6 to TRBJ1-1, with unresolved D. This CDR3 has 16 amino acids. Germline V gives CDR1 SGHDT, CDR2 YYEEEE. V was cut by 2 bases and J by 0 bases, with 14 bases left in between. For the CDR3, the DNA is TGTGCCAGCAGCTTCGTTGATCGGCGGATGAACACTGAAGCTTTCTTT. Its translation: CASSFVDRRMNTEAFF.

Only one count was recorded for this clone. The chain combines TRBV6-5 with TRBJ2-2; the D gene is possibly TRBD1 (5 bases). V lost 7 bases and J 7 bases, leaving 19 bases between the germline ends. Germline assignment: CDR1 MNHEY and CDR2 SVGAGI. This CDR3 spans 15 amino acids. This CDR3 reads CASTQGRVRDGELFF. In DNA, the CDR3 is TGTGCCAGCACCCAGGGCAGAGTAAGGGACGGGGAGCTGTTTTTT.

V and J are TRBV14 and TRBJ2-1; 9 positions match TRBD2. There are 15 residues in the CDR3. The V gene end was trimmed by 7 bases and the J gene end by 4 bases; junction bases not matched to a gene: 8. Germline values: CDR1 SGHDN, CDR2 FVKESK. As DNA, the CDR3 is TGTGCCAGCACGGGGGGTAGCGGGGGTTACAATGAGCAGTTCTTC. This codes for CASTGGSGGYNEQFF.

The V call is TRBV25-1, the J call TRBJ1-1; tentative D call: TRBD1 (6 bases). Germline lookup yields CDR1 MGHDK and CDR2 SYGVNS. The ends were cut back, 2 bases at V and 4 bases at J, with 8 bases in the middle. The CDR3 contains 13 residues. The CDR3 nucleotides are TGTGCCAGCAGTGAACAGGGGAGCACTGAAGCTTTCTTT. Its protein is CASSEQGSTEAFF.

This clone was recorded once. This rearrangement joins TRBV11-2 to TRBJ2-5, with a possible D match to TRBD1 (6 bases). The germline V gene encodes CDR1 SGHAT and CDR2 FQNNGV. The CDR3 covers 15 residues. V gave up 5 bases and J gave up 1 base, with 14 bases separating them. CDR3 loop: CASSPNRARQETQYF. The CDR3 DNA reads as TGTGCCAGCAGCCCCAACAGGGCCCGCCAAGAGACCCAGTACTTC.

The chain uses TRBV12-3 or TRBV12-4 and TRBJ1-5; unclear D gene. V was pared by 2 bases and J by 6 bases, with 5 bases between. This CDR3 contains 12 residues. CDR3 coding DNA: TGTGCCAGCAGTTTAAGGAGTCAGCCCCAGCATTTT. Its translation is CASSLRSQPQHF.

The rearrangement links TRBV30 to TRBJ1-1; maybe TRBD1 (6 bases). The CDR3 length is 11 residues. CDR1 GTSNPN and CDR2 SVGIG come from the germline V gene (reference sequence). V was clipped by 3 bases and J by 8 bases, with 10 bases between them. The CDR3 DNA follows: TGTGCCTGGAGGGGGGCCAACGAAGCTTTCTTT. Its translation: CAWRGANEAFF.

The chain uses TRBV11-1 and TRBJ1-6; the match to TRBD1 covers 9 bases. The CDR3 is 15 residues long. The V gene's germline CDR1 is SGHAT and CDR2 FQDESV (reference sequence). Trimming cost V 5 bases and J 7 bases; bases outside gene matches: 6. The CDR3 protein is CASSPGQGNNSPLHF. The CDR3 nucleotides are TGTGCCAGCAGCCCTGGACAGGGGAACAATTCACCCCTCCACTTT.

The chain recombines TRBV7-9 with TRBJ1-5; the D is unclear. V lost 1 base, J lost 4 bases, and 11 bases lay in between. Germline V gene data show CDR1 as SEHNR and CDR2 as FQNEAQ (reference sequence). CDR3 length equals 15 residues. The CDR3 DNA is TGTGCCAGCAGCTTAGTGGGTGGGCGTAATCAGCCCCAGCATTTT. Protein sequence: CASSLVGGRNQPQHF.